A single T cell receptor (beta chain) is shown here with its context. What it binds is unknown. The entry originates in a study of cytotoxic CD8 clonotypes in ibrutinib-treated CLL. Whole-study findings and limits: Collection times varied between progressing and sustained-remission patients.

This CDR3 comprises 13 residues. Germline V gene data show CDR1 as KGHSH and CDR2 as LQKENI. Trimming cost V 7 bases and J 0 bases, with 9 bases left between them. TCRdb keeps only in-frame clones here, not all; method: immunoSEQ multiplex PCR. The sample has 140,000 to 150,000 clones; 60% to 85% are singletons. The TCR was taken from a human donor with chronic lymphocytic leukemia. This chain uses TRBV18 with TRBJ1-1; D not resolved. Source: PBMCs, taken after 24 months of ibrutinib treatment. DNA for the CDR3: TGTGCCAGCTTAGAGGGCATGAACACTGAAGCTTTCTTT. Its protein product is CASLEGMNTEAFF.